Sequencing of this TCR beta chain was carried out in a study of T cell responses to AZD1222 COVID-19 vaccine. Trimming cost V 2 bases and J 1 base, with 9 bases left between them. Germline V gene sequence: CDR1 MNHEY, CDR2 SVGAGI. CDR3 length: 14 residues. A remark on this clone: Its specificity is not known.

Clones were sequenced by immunoSEQ multiplex PCR, and TCRdb holds only the in-frame ones, with some missing. Here the sample spans 100,000 to 150,000 clones, more than 70% being singletons. Overall study results and limits: Increased Spike-specific TCR breadth and depth were observed after two AZD1222 doses. Among spike-specific TCRs, nearly half reportedly target unmutated variant regions.

The rearrangement joins TRBV6-5 to TRBJ2-7, with D uncertain. The sample consisted of peripheral blood, taken on day 0 of AZD1222 vaccination. The TCR comes from an adult in good health. The CDR3 sequence: CASSYIGGSYEQYF. DNA of the CDR3: TGTGCCAGCAGTTACATCGGCGGATCCTACGAGCAGTACTTC.